This entry lists 22 T cell receptor beta chains sequenced from one sample in a study of cytomegalovirus exposure and HLA in healthy donors. PCR used 60 Vbeta primers and 13 Jbeta primers. Assay used: immunoSEQ multiplex PCR; TCRdb lists only in-frame clones, some missing. The sample has some 69,000 clones, 65% to 85% seen once; the top ten hold roughly 3%. Sequencing was carried out using PBMCs. Receptors were obtained from a woman under 40 in good health and CMV-seronegative.

V is TRBV7-7 and J is TRBJ2-1, with 9 bases matching TRBD1. Germline lookup yields CDR1 SSHAT and CDR2 FNYEAQ (reference sequence). V lost 4 bases, J lost 5 bases, and 6 bases stayed unmatched. The CDR3 length is 15 residues. The CDR3 DNA reads TGTGCCAGCAGCTCGGGACAGGGTAGCGACAATGAGCAGTTCTTC. This encodes CASSSGQGSDNEQFF.

This clone showed up just once. The V gene is TRBV25-1, the J gene TRBJ1-2, with TRBD1 matching 8 bases. Germline trimming cut 4 bases from V and 9 bases from J; bases unmatched to any gene: 10. The CDR3 runs 14 residues. CDR1 is MGHDK and CDR2 is SYGVNS in the germline V gene. This chain's CDR3 is CASSAGDRPLSYTF. For the CDR3, the DNA is TGTGCCAGCAGTGCCGGGGACAGGCCATTAAGCTACACCTTC.

The chain combines TRBV29-1 with TRBJ2-5; tentatively, D is TRBD2 (5 bases). CDR1 and CDR2 from the germline V gene are SQVTM and ANQGSEA. V was pared by 5 bases and J by 4 bases, with 14 bases between. The CDR3 consists of 13 residues. CDR3 sequence reads: CSVLREGRETQYF. As DNA, the CDR3 is TGCAGCGTTCTGAGGGAAGGGAGAGAGACCCAGTACTTC.

CDR3 DNA sequence: TGTGCCAGCAGCCTCAGGACTAGAGCGGATACGCAGTATTTT. Amino acids: CASSLRTRADTQYF. The V call is TRBV14, the J call TRBJ2-3; 7 bases line up with TRBD2. The CDR3 loop spans 14 amino acids. V was clipped by 4 bases and J by 6 bases; unmatched bases: 7. Germline CDR1 SGHDN, CDR2 FVKESK.

This CDR3 is CASSLYQGHYEQYF. DNA for the CDR3: TGTGCCAGCAGTTTATATCAGGGGCACTACGAGCAGTACTTC. V and J are TRBV28 and TRBJ2-7, with D possibly matching TRBD1 (6 bases). V lost 1 base and J 3 bases, leaving 10 bases between the germline ends. This CDR3 has 14 amino acids. In germline, CDR1 is MDHEN, CDR2 SYDVKM.

CDR3 in amino acids: CAWNEGRYEQYF. CDR3 sequence (DNA): TGTGCCTGGAACGAGGGTCGCTACGAGCAGTACTTC. The genes are TRBV30 and TRBJ2-7; perhaps TRBD2 as D (5 bases). Germline V CDR1 and CDR2: GTSNPN, SVGIG (reference sequence). The CDR3 has 12 residues. Trimming pared 4 bases from V and 3 bases from J, leaving 10 bases between.

The chain recombines TRBV19 with TRBJ1-1; D may be TRBD1 (5 bases). CDR1 LNHDA and CDR2 SQIVND come from the germline V gene (reference sequence). V gave up 5 bases and J gave up 2 bases, with 15 bases separating them. This CDR3 has 15 amino acids. The CDR3 coding sequence is TGTGCCAGTAGTTGGAGGGTAAGGGGCAACACTGAAGCTTTCTTT. Protein sequence: CASSWRVRGNTEAFF.

The J gene is TRBJ1-5, the V gene TRBV5-5, with TRBD1 identical over 7 bases. The CDR3 contains 16 residues. Germline loops: CDR1 SGHKS, CDR2 YYEKEE (reference sequence). The V segment lost 4 bases and the J segment 3 bases; nucleotides outside the gene matches: 10. The CDR3 DNA is TGTGCCAGCAGCCTACTGGACAGGAACAACAATCAGCCCCAGCATTTT. It is translated as CASSLLDRNNNQPQHF.

This chain links TRBV5-1 with TRBJ1-6, with D hard to call. Germline CDR1 is SGHRS and CDR2 is YFSETQ. The CDR3 loop spans 14 amino acids. Trimming removed 5 bases from V and 10 bases from J, with 16 bases in between. The CDR3 sequence is CASRLLDGGSPLHF. DNA for the CDR3: TGCGCCAGCAGACTGCTTGATGGCGGCTCACCCCTCCACTTT.

This clone has more than one count but fewer than ten. The chain carries TRBV28 and TRBJ1-5; D perhaps matches TRBD1 (5 bases). Trimming stripped 8 bases from V and 11 bases from J, with 22 bases between. CDR3 size: 14 residues. Per the germline V gene, CDR1 is MDHEN and CDR2 is SYDVKM. CDR3 sequence reads: CASHGGTGVIAQHF. The CDR3 region has the DNA TGTGCCAGCCACGGCGGGACGGGGGTGATAGCCCAGCATTTT. Based on the CDR3 plus reference TRBV28 and TRBJ1-5, the full variable domain is DVKVTQSSRYLVKRTGEKVFLECVQDMDHENMFWYRQDPGLGLRLIYFSYDVKMKEKGDIPEGYSVSREKKERFSLILESASTNQTSMYLCASHGGTGVIAQHFGDGTRLSIL.

The chain employs TRBV6-6 and TRBJ1-4; 7 positions agree with TRBD1. Germline V gives CDR1 MNHNY, CDR2 SVGAGI (reference sequence). Germline trimming cut 5 bases from V and 6 bases from J; bases unmatched to any gene: 9. The CDR3 spans 15 residues. The CDR3 reads CASSQRQGGDEKLFF. The CDR3 DNA reads as TGTGCCAGCAGTCAAAGACAGGGTGGGGATGAAAAACTGTTTTTT.

CDR3 in amino acids: CASSSLTGINYEQYF. CDR3 in DNA: TGTGCCAGTAGTTCCCTGACAGGGATTAACTACGAGCAGTACTTC. The J gene is TRBJ2-7, the V gene TRBV19, with 7 positions matching TRBD1. Germline-derived CDR1 and CDR2 are LNHDA and SQIVND (reference sequence). This CDR3 contains 15 residues. V gave up 5 bases and J gave up 3 bases; unmatched junction bases: 10.

The chain carries TRBV6-5 and TRBJ2-5, with a tentative D call TRBD2 (6 bases). Germline V gene lookup returns CDR1 MNHEY and CDR2 SVGAGI. The CDR3 has 14 amino acids. V was trimmed by 2 bases and J by 7 bases, leaving 14 bases between them. CDR3 DNA sequence: TGTGCCAGCAGTTACGATGGTAGCGGAGGGACCCAGTACTTC. It translates to CASSYDGSGGTQYF.

This clone was counted a few times. The chain couples TRBV7-2 to TRBJ2-7; 8 bases fit TRBD2. The CDR3 is 18 residues long. J gave up 3 bases and V 2 bases, and 15 bases lay outside the gene matches. The germline gives CDR1 SGHTA, CDR2 FQGNSA. The CDR3 loop is CASSLRDRGGARDYEQYF. The DNA of the CDR3 is TGTGCCAGCAGCTTAAGAGATCGGGGGGGGGCCAGAGACTACGAGCAGTACTTC.

The genes are TRBV5-1 and TRBJ2-3; no firm D call. CDR1 is SGHRS and CDR2 is YFSETQ in the germline V gene. The V and J ends lost 0 bases and 3 bases respectively, with 5 bases between them. The CDR3 covers 13 residues. The CDR3 DNA reads TGCGCCAGCAGCTTGGATTCTACAGATACGCAGTATTTT. Translation gives CASSLDSTDTQYF.

Comment on this clone: A read error is likely, as this CDR3 ends without the conserved phenylalanine or tryptophan. Because the CDR3's place on the DNA is in doubt, the DNA is left out and the CDR3 is given as listed by TCRdb. V gene TRBV27 combines with J gene TRBJ2-3; the DNA was not used to check the table's D call, TRBD1. The CDR3 is 14 residues long, counting both termini. Germline V lookup: CDR1 MNHEY, CDR2 SMNVEV (reference sequence). The CDR3 here is CASSDGTDPLTPWS.

The chain uses TRBV6-1 and TRBJ2-7, with a weak D call TRBD1 (5 bases). This CDR3 has 11 amino acids. The germline V gene encodes CDR1 MNHNS and CDR2 SASEGT. Trimming left V 4 bases short and J 9 bases short, with 10 bases between. DNA for the CDR3: TGTGCCAGCAGTGTGACAGATCTGCAGTACGTC. Translation: CASSVTDLQYV.

A few counts support this clone. The J gene is TRBJ2-7, the V gene TRBV6-4; 7 nucleotides line up with TRBD2. The trim removed 0 bases at V and 2 bases at J, leaving 4 bases unmatched. CDR3 length equals 15 residues. CDR1 is MRHNA and CDR2 is SNTAGT in the germline V gene. CDR3 loop: CASSDSTGGAYEQYV. For the CDR3, the DNA is TGTGCCAGCAGTGACTCTACGGGAGGCGCCTACGAGCAGTACGTC.

The CDR3 loop reads CASSPAGNQPQHF. As DNA, the CDR3 is TGTGCCAGCTCACCGGCAGGGAATCAGCCCCAGCATTTT. The V and J genes are TRBV18 and TRBJ1-5; maybe TRBD1 (5 bases). CDR1 is KGHSH and CDR2 is LQKENI in the germline V gene. Trimming shortened V by 3 bases and J by 4 bases, and 7 bases separated the two germline ends. The CDR3 has 13 residues.

Comment on this clone: One end of the junction varies from germline; a read error may be responsible. The genes are TRBV7-9 and TRBJ2-7; D unresolved. The CDR3 is made up of 13 amino acids. The germline gives CDR1 SEHNR, CDR2 FQNEAQ (reference sequence). Written as DNA, the CDR3 is TGTTCCAGCAGCCTCGACTCCGGCGAGGAGCAGTACTTC. It codes for CSSSLDSGEEQYF. The full variable domain, its missing parts supplied by reference TRBV7-9 and TRBJ2-7, is DTGVSQNPRHKITKRGQNVTFRCDPISEHNRLYWYRQTLGQGPEFLTYFQNEAQLEKSRLLSDRFSAERPKGSFSTLEIQRTEQGDSAMYLCSSSLDSGEEQYFGPGTRLTVT.

The chain uses TRBV7-8 and TRBJ1-1; D may be TRBD1 (6 bases). The CDR3 is made up of 14 amino acids. Germline CDR1 and CDR2: SGHVS and FQNEAQ. V dropped 5 bases and J dropped 4 bases, with 14 bases sitting between them. In DNA, the CDR3 is TGTGCCAGCAGCCTTCAGGGGATCGGCACTGAAGCTTTCTTT. Its protein is CASSLQGIGTEAFF.

The genes are TRBV7-2 and TRBJ2-2; D possibly corresponds to TRBD2 (5 bases). V lost 2 bases to trimming and J lost 4 bases, with 11 bases between them. The germline V gene has CDR1 SGHTA and CDR2 FQGNSA. The CDR3 is 15 residues long. The CDR3 sequence is CASSLSARATGELFF. Written as DNA, the CDR3 is TGTGCCAGCAGCTTATCAGCGAGGGCCACCGGGGAGCTGTTTTTT. The variable domain in full, with the rest retrieved from reference TRBV7-2 and TRBJ2-2, is GAGVSQSPSNKVTEKGKDVELRCDPISGHTALYWYRQSLGQGLEFLIYFQGNSAPDKSGLPSDRFSAERTGGSVSTLTIQRTQQEDSAVYLCASSLSARATGELFFGEGSRLTVL.